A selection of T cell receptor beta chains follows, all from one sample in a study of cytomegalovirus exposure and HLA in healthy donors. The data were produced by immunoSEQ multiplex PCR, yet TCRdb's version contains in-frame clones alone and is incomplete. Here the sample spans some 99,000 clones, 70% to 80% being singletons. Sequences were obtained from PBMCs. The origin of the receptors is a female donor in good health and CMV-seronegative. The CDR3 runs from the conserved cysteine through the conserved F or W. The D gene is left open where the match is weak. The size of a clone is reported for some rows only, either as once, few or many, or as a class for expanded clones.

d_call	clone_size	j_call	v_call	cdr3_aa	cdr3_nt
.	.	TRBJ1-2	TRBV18	CASSPQVPGQNNYGYTF	TGTGCCAGCTCACCACAAGTTCCAGGCCAAAATAACTATGGCTACACCTTC
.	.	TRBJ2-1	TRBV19	CASSIEIGYYHEQFF	TGTGCCAGTAGTATCGAAATCGGGTATTATCATGAGCAGTTCTTC
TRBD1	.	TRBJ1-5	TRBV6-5	CASKAGGEQPQHF	TGTGCCAGCAAGGCAGGGGGCGAACAGCCCCAGCATTTT
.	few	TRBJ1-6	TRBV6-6	CASSQQLNSPLHF	TGTGCCAGCAGTCAACAATTGAATTCACCCCTCCACTTT
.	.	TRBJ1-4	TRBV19	CASSIRTDVDEKLFF	TGTGCCAGTAGTATTCGGACAGACGTGGATGAAAAACTGTTTTTT
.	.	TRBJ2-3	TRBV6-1	CASRGGGIGTDTQYF	TGTGCCAGCAGGGGAGGGGGAATCGGCACAGATACGCAGTATTTT
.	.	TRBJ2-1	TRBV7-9	CASTPGSYNEQFF	TGTGCCAGCACACCGGGCTCCTACAATGAGCAGTTCTTC
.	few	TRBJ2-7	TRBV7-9	CASSWGGAGEQYF	TGTGCCAGCAGCTGGGGGGGGGCCGGGGAGCAGTACTTC
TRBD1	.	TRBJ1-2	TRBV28	CASFRDRATDRQYNYGYTF	TGTGCCAGCTTCCGGGACAGGGCCACCGACCGACAATATAACTATGGCTACACCTTC
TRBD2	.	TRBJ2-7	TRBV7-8	CASSPKVGGSSYEQYF	TGTGCCAGCAGCCCAAAGGTGGGAGGGAGCTCCTACGAGCAGTACTTC
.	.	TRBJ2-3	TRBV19	CASSTGTHTTDTQYF	TGTGCCAGTAGCACCGGGACTCACACAACAGATACGCAGTATTTT
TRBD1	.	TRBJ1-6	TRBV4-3	CASSQETGTGTFRYNSPLHF	TGCGCCAGCAGCCAAGAAACCGGGACAGGGACTTTTCGGTACAATTCACCCCTCCACTTT
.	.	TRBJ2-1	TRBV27	CASSTQGSYNEQFF	TGTGCCAGCAGTACACAGGGTTCCTACAATGAGCAGTTCTTC
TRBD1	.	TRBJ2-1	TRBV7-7	CASGRGLHNEQFF	TGTGCTAGCGGCAGGGGGCTTCACAATGAGCAGTTCTTC
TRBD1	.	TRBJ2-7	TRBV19	CASSIEGTGISYEQYF	TGTGCCAGTAGTATAGAAGGGACAGGAATCTCCTACGAGCAGTACTTC
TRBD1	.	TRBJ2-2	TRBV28	CASSLDRDRSRAGELFF	TGTGCCAGCAGTTTGGACCGGGACAGGTCGAGGGCCGGGGAGCTGTTTTTT
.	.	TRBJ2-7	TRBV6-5	CASRRSGIVTYEQYF	TGTGCCAGCAGGAGATCAGGGATAGTCACCTACGAGCAGTACTTC
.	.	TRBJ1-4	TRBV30	CAWSRLDGEKLFF	TGTGCCTGGAGTAGACTTGATGGGGAAAAACTGTTTTTT
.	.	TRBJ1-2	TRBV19	CASSENGRVDYGYTF	TGTGCCAGTAGTGAAAACGGGAGGGTGGACTATGGCTACACCTTC
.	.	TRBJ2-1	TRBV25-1	CASSEWAVYNEQFF	TGTGCCAGCAGTGAATGGGCAGTGTACAATGAGCAGTTCTTC
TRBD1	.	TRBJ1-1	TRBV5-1	CASSMDRFLTEAFF	TGCGCCAGCAGCATGGACAGGTTTCTCACTGAAGCTTTCTTT
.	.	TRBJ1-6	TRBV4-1	CASSQAAFGQGSSPLHF	TGCGCCAGCAGCCAAGCCGCCTTCGGGCAGGGTTCTTCACCCCTCCACTTT
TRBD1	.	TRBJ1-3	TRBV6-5	CASSYGTVGNTIYF	TGTGCCAGCAGTTACGGGACAGTTGGAAACACCATATATTTT
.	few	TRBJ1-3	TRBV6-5	CAIRAGLNGNTIYF	TGTGCCATCCGGGCGGGTTTGAATGGAAACACCATATATTTT
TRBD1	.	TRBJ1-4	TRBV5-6	CASSSKQGADEKLFF	TGTGCCAGCAGCTCAAAGCAGGGGGCGGACGAAAAACTGTTTTTT
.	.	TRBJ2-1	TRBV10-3	CAISPADEQFF	TGTGCCATCAGCCCCGCAGATGAGCAGTTCTTC
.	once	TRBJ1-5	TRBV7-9	CASSPGGGGGEAIGQPQHF	TGTGCCAGCAGTCCCGGGGGGGGCGGGGGCGAGGCTATAGGTCAGCCCCAGCATTTT
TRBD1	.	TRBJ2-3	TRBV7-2	CASSYTDRATDTQYF	TGTGCCAGCAGCTACACGGACAGGGCCACAGATACGCAGTATTTT
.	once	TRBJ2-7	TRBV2	CASSGWTSAYEQYF	TGTGCCAGCTCGGGATGGACCTCGGCTTACGAGCAGTACTTC
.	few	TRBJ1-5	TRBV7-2	CASSPHAAVAQPQHF	TGTGCCAGCAGCCCCCACGCGGCAGTCGCCCAGCCCCAGCATTTT
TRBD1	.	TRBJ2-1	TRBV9	CASSGQGAVNEQFF	TGTGCCAGCAGCGGACAGGGGGCGGTCAATGAGCAGTTCTTC
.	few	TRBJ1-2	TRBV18	CASFSSESSGYGYTF	TGTGCCAGCTTTTCCAGCGAGTCTAGCGGGTATGGCTACACCTTC
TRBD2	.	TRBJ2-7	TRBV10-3	CAISESSGRGYEQYF	TGTGCCATCAGTGAGTCTAGCGGGAGGGGCTACGAGCAGTACTTC
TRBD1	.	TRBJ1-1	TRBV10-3	CAISRDSGVTEAFF	TGTGCCATCAGCAGGGACAGCGGTGTCACTGAAGCTTTCTTT
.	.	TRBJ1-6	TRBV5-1	CASSLYSPGTYNSPLHF	TGCGCCAGCAGCTTGTATTCCCCCGGGACATACAATTCACCCCTCCACTTT
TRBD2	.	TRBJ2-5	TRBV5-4	CASSLTRRGDQETQYF	TGTGCCAGCAGCTTGACGAGGCGGGGGGACCAAGAGACCCAGTACTTC
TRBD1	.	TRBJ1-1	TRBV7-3	CASSLGPVSGGTEAFF	TGTGCCAGCAGCTTAGGTCCCGTCTCAGGGGGCACTGAAGCTTTCTTT
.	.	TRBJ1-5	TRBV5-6	CASSLGEGPQHF	TGTGCCAGCAGCTTGGGGGAGGGGCCCCAGCATTTT
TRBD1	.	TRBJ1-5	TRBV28	CASTLDRDQPQHF	TGTGCCAGCACCTTGGACAGGGATCAGCCCCAGCATTTT
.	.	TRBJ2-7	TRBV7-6	CASSLQEGVIYEQYF	TGTGCCAGCAGCTTACAAGAGGGCGTAATCTACGAGCAGTACTTC
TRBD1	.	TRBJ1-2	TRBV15	CATSRLTGGGYGYTF	TGTGCCACCAGCAGATTGACAGGGGGCGGCTATGGCTACACCTTC
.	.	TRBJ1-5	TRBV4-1	CASSQDPRGSLGNQPQHF	TGCGCCAGCAGCCAAGATCCCCGGGGTTCCTTGGGCAATCAGCCCCAGCATTTT
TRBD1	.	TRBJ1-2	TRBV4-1	CASSPRGQVPSYGYTF	TGCGCCAGCAGCCCGAGGGGGCAGGTCCCGTCATATGGCTACACCTTC
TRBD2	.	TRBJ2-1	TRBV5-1	CASSPLGGREGSSYNEQFF	TGCGCCAGCAGCCCCCTAGGGGGGCGGGAGGGGAGCTCCTACAATGAGCAGTTCTTC
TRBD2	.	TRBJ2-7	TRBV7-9	CASSAIGEGYEQYF	TGTGCCAGCAGCGCCATTGGGGAGGGCTACGAGCAGTACTTC
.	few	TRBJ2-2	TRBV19	CAASNGEITNTGELFF	TGTGCCGCCAGTAACGGGGAGATAACGAACACCGGGGAGCTGTTTTTT
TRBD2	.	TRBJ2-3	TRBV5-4	CASSRRGGAGTDTQYF	TGTGCCAGCAGTAGGCGCGGGGGGGCCGGCACAGATACGCAGTATTTT
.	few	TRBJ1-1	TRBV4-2	CASSYRTEAFF	TGTGCCAGCAGCTACAGAACTGAAGCTTTCTTT
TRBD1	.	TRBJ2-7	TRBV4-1	CASSSPGQGHEQYF	TGCGCCAGCAGCTCACCGGGACAGGGACACGAGCAGTACTTC
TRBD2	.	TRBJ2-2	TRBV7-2	CASSLLGGDTGELFF	TGTGCCAGCAGCTTGCTCGGGGGGGACACCGGGGAGCTGTTTTTT
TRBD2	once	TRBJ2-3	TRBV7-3	CASSNPSGSYADTQYF	TGTGCCAGCAGCAATCCTAGCGGGAGCTATGCAGATACGCAGTATTTT
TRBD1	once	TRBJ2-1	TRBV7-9	CASSLGGQRVNEQFF	TGTGCCAGCAGCTTAGGGGGACAGAGAGTCAATGAGCAGTTCTTC
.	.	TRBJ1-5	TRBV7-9	CASSLESRAHNQPQHF	TGTGCCAGCAGCTTAGAGTCGCGGGCCCACAATCAGCCCCAGCATTTT
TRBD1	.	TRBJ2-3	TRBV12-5	CASGTGGPTDTQYF	TGTGCTAGTGGGACAGGGGGCCCAACAGATACGCAGTATTTT